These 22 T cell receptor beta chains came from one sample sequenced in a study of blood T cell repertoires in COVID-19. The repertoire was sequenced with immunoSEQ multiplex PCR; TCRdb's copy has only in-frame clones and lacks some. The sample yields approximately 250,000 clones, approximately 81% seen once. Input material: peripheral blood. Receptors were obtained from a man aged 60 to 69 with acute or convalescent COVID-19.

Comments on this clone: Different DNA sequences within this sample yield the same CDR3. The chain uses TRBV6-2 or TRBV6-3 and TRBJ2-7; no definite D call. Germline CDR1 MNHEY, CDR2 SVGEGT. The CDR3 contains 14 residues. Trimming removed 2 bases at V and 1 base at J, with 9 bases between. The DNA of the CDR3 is TGTGCCAGCAGTTACGTGTCGGGTTCCTACGAGCAGTACTTC. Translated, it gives CASSYVSGSYEQYF.

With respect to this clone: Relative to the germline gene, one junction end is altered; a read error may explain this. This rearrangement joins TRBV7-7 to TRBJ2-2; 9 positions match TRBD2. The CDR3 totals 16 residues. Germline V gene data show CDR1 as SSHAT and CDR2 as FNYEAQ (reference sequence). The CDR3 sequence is CASSTGLALNTGELFF. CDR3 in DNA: TGTGCTAGCAGCACCGGACTAGCGCTGAACACCGGGGAGCTGTTTTTT. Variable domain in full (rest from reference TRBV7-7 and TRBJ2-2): GAGVSQSPRYKVTKRGQDVTLRCDPISSHATLYWYQQALGQGPEFLTYFNYEAQPDKSGLPSDRFSAERPEGSISTLTIQRTEQRDSAMYRCASSTGLALNTGELFFGEGSRLTVL.

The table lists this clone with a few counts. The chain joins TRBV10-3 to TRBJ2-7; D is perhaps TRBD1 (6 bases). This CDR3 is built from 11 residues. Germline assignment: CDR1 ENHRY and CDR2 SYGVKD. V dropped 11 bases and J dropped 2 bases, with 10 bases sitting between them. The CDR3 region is CAARGPYEQYF. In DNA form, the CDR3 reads TGTGCCGCCAGGGGCCCCTACGAGCAGTACTTC.

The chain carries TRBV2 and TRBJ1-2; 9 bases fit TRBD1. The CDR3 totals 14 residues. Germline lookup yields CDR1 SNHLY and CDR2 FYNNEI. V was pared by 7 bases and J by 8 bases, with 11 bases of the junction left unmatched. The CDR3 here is CASTTHRGRGGYTF. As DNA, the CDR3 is TGTGCCAGCACCACTCACAGGGGGCGCGGAGGCTACACCTTC. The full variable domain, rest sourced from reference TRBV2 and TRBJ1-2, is EPEVTQTPSHQVTQMGQEVILRCVPISNHLYFYWYRQILGQKVEFLVSFYNNEISEKSEIFDDQFSVERPDGSNFTLKIRSTKLEDSAMYFCASTTHRGRGGYTFGSGTRLTVV.

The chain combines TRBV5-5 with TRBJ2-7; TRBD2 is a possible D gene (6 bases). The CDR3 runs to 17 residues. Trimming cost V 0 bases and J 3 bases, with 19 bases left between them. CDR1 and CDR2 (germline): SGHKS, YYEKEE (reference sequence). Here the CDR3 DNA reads TGTGCCAGCAGCTTGGCACTTGGAGGGCTCCAGTACTACGAGCAGTACTTC. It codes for CASSLALGGLQYYEQYF.

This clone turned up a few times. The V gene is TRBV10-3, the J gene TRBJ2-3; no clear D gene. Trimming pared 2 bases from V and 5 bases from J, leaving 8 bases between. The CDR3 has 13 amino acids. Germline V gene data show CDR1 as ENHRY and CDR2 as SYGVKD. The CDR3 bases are TGTGCCATCAGTGAGACTCAGGAAGATACGCAGTATTTT. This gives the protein CAISETQEDTQYF.

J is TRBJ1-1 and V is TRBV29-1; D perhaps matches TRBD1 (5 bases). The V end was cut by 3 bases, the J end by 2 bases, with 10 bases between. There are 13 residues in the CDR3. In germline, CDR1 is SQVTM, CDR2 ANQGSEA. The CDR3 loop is CSVEGRGNTEAFF. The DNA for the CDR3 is TGCAGCGTTGAGGGAAGGGGTAACACTGAAGCTTTCTTT. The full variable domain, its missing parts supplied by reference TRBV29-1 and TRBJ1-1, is SAVISQKPSRDICQRGTSLTIQCQVDSQVTMMFWYRQQPGQSLTLIATANQGSEATYESGFVIDKFPISRPNLTFSTLTVSNMSPEDSSIYLCSVEGRGNTEAFFGQGTRLTVV.

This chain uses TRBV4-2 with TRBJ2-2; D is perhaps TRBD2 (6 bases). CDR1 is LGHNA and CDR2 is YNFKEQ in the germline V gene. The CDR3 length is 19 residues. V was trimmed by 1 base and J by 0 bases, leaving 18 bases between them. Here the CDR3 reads CASSQGDVGRIPNTGELFF. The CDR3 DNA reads TGTGCCAGCAGCCAAGGGGATGTCGGGAGAATCCCGAACACCGGGGAGCTGTTTTTT.

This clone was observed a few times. CDR3 nucleotide sequence: TGTGCCAGCAGTCTCAGGGCGAACTACACCTTC. Protein sequence: CASSLRANYTF. The chain employs TRBV28 and TRBJ1-2; maybe TRBD1 (5 bases). Germline lookup yields CDR1 MDHEN and CDR2 SYDVKM. V was pared by 5 bases and J by 10 bases, with 11 bases between. The CDR3 loop spans 11 amino acids.

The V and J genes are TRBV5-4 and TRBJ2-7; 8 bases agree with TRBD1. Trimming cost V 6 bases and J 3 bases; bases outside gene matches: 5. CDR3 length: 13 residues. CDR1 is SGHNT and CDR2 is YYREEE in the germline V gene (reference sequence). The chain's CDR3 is CASKQGAHYEQYF. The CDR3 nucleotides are TGTGCCAGCAAGCAGGGGGCACACTACGAGCAGTACTTC. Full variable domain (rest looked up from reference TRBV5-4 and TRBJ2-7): ETGVTQSPTHLIKTRGQQVTLRCSSQSGHNTVSWYQQALGQGPQFIFQYYREEENGRGNFPPRFSGLQFPNYSSELNVNALELDDSALYLCASKQGAHYEQYFGPGTRLTVT.

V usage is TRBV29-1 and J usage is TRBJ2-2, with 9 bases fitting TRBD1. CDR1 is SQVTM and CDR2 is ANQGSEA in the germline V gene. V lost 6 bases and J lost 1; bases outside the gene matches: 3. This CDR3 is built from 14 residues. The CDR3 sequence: CSVGQGRNTGELFF. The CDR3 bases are TGCAGCGTGGGACAGGGACGGAACACCGGGGAGCTGTTTTTT.

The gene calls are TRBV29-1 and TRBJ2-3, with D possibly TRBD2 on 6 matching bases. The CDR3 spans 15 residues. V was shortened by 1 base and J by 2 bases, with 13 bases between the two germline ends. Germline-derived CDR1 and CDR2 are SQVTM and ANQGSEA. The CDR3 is CSVEGGTGNTDTQYF. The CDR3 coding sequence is TGCAGCGTTGAAGGCGGGACCGGTAACACAGATACGCAGTATTTT.

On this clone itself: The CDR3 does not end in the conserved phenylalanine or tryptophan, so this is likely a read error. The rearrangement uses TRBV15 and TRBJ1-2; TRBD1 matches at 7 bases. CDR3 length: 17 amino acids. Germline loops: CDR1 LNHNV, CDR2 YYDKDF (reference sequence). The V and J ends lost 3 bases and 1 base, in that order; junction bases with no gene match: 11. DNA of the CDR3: TGTGCCACCAGCAGCAGGGGGTCCAGCCATCTTAACTATGGCTACACCCTC. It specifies CATSSRGSSHLNYGYTL.

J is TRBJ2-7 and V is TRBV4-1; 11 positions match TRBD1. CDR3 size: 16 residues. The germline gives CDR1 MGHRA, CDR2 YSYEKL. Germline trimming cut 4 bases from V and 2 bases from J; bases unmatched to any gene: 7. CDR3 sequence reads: CASSPLRGQGAYEQYF. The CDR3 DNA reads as TGCGCCAGCAGCCCTCTGAGGGGACAGGGGGCCTACGAGCAGTACTTC.

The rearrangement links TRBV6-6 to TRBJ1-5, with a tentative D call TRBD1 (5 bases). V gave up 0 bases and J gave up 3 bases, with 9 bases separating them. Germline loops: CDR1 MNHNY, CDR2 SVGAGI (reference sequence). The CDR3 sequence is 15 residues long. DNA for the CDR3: TGTGCCAGCAGTTACTCGAGACAGTCCAATCAGCCCCAGCATTTT. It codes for CASSYSRQSNQPQHF.

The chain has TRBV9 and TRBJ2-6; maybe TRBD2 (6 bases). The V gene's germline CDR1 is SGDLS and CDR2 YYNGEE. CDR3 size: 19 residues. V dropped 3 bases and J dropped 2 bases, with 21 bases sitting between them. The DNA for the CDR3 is TGTGCCAGCAGCGGGGGTGTGGCGGGGATTTCAGCTGGGGCCAACGTCCTGACTTTC. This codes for CASSGGVAGISAGANVLTF.

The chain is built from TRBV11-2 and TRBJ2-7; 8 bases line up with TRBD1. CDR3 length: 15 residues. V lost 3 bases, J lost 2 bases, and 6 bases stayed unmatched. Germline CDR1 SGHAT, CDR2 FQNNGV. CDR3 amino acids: CASSFAGTGPYEQYF. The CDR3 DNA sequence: TGTGCCAGCAGCTTCGCCGGGACAGGACCCTACGAGCAGTACTTC.

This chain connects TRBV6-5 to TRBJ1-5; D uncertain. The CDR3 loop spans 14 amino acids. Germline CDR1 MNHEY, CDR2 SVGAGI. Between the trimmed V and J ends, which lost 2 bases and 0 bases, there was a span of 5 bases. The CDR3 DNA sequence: TGTGCCAGCAGTTACGGGCCTAGCAATCAGCCCCAGCATTTT. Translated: CASSYGPSNQPQHF.

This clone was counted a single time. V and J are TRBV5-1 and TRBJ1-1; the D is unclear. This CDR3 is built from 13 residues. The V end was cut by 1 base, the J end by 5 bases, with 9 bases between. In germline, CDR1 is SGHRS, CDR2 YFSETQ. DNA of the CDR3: TGCGCCAGCAGCTTGATGGGAGCGACTGAAGCTTTCTTT. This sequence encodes CASSLMGATEAFF.

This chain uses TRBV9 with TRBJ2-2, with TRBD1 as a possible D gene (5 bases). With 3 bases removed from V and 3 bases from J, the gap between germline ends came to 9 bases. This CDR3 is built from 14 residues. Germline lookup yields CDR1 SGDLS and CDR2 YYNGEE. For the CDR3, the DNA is TGTGCCAGCAGCGAAGGGGATCACACCGGGGAGCTGTTTTTT. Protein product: CASSEGDHTGELFF.

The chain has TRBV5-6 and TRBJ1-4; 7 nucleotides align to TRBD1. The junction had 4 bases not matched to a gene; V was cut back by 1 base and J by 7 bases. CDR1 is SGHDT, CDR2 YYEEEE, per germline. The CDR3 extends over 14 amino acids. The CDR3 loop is CASSLRGLGEKLFF. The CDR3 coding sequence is TGTGCCAGCAGCTTGAGGGGGCTCGGTGAAAAACTGTTTTTT.

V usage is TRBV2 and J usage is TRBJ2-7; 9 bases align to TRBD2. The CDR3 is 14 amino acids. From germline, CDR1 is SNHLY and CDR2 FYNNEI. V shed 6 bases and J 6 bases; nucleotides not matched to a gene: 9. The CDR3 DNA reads TGTGCCAGCAGCCTTGGGTTAGCGGGAGTCGAGCAGTACTTC. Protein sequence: CASSLGLAGVEQYF.